Presented here are 10 T cell receptor beta chains from one specimen sequenced in a study of control samples from healthy donors and cancer patients. Clones were sequenced by immunoSEQ multiplex PCR, and TCRdb holds only the in-frame ones, with some missing. This sample has about 140,000 clones, with roughly 92% found just once. Sequencing input: blood. The receptor source for this set is a young man in good health.

This rearrangement joins TRBV5-1 to TRBJ2-7, with TRBD1 matching 8 bases. The CDR3 is made up of 15 amino acids. The ends lost 3 bases at V and 4 bases at J; junction bases unmatched: 9. Per the germline V gene, CDR1 is SGHRS and CDR2 is YFSETQ. The CDR3 DNA reads as TGCGCCAGCAGCTGGTCGGCAGGGGGCCCTTACGAGCAGTACTTC. Translated, it gives CASSWSAGGPYEQYF.

The rearrangement joins TRBV29-1 to TRBJ1-2; D gene unclear. Germline lookup yields CDR1 SQVTM and CDR2 ANQGSEA. CDR3 length: 16 amino acids. Trimming took 2 bases from V and 2 from J, leaving 18 bases between them. The CDR3 is CSVEPVQGFPNYGYTF. DNA for the CDR3: TGCAGCGTTGAACCCGTGCAAGGGTTTCCCAACTATGGCTACACCTTC. The full variable domain, rest sourced from reference TRBV29-1 and TRBJ1-2, is SAVISQKPSRDICQRGTSLTIQCQVDSQVTMMFWYRQQPGQSLTLIATANQGSEATYESGFVIDKFPISRPNLTFSTLTVSNMSPEDSSIYLCSVEPVQGFPNYGYTFGSGTRLTVV.

The chain has TRBV30 and TRBJ2-2; 12 bases match TRBD2. This CDR3 spans 14 amino acids. The germline CDR1 and CDR2 sequences are GTSNPN and SVGIG (reference sequence). The V gene end was trimmed by 3 bases and the J gene end by 4 bases; junction bases not matched to a gene: 0. CDR3 protein: CAWRLAGGTGELFF. CDR3 sequence (DNA): TGTGCCTGGAGACTAGCGGGAGGCACCGGGGAGCTGTTTTTT.

This clone was counted a single time. V usage is TRBV19 and J usage is TRBJ1-2, with TRBD1 matching over 8 bases. CDR3 size: 13 residues. Looked up from germline, CDR1 is LNHDA and CDR2 is SQIVND (reference sequence). Trimming took 5 bases from V and 8 from J; bases not matched to a gene: 7. The CDR3 here is CASSQDRVRGYTF. In nucleotides, the CDR3 is TGTGCCAGTAGTCAGGACAGGGTGCGGGGCTACACCTTC.

This clone was observed once. The rearrangement joins TRBV28 to TRBJ2-2; D ambiguous. V lost 5 bases, J lost 8 bases, and 15 bases lay in between. The CDR3 spans 14 residues. CDR1 MDHEN and CDR2 SYDVKM come from the germline V gene. Here the CDR3 reads CASSPLSVRGELFF. The CDR3, as DNA: TGTGCCAGCAGTCCCCTATCAGTTCGTGGGGAGCTGTTTTTT.

The chain joins TRBV30 to TRBJ2-1; D may be TRBD2 (6 bases). V shed 1 base and J shed 7 bases, with 20 bases lying between them. The CDR3 spans 16 residues. Germline V lookup: CDR1 GTSNPN, CDR2 SVGIG (reference sequence). The CDR3, as DNA: TGTGCCTGGAGTGCAGACGGGAGCCCCCGGAGGAATGAGCAGTTCTTC. Translated: CAWSADGSPRRNEQFF.

Comment on this clone: Other DNA sequences in the sample encode the same CDR3. The chain recombines TRBV18 with TRBJ2-3; unclear D gene. Trimming stripped 0 bases from V and 3 bases from J, with 4 bases between. The germline gives CDR1 KGHSH, CDR2 LQKENI. The CDR3 totals 13 residues. The CDR3 nucleotides read TGTGCCAGCTCACCACCTTCGACAGATACGCAGTATTTT. Protein product: CASSPPSTDTQYF.

About this clone itself: Germline and junction disagree at one end, which may indicate a read error. V usage is TRBV19 and J usage is TRBJ1-1; TRBD1 matches at 8 bases. Looked up from germline, CDR1 is LNHDA and CDR2 is SQIVND (reference sequence). The length of the CDR3 is 12 residues. The CDR3 DNA is TGTGCCAGTAGTGCGCAGGGGGCGCGAGGTATCTTT. Amino acid sequence: CASSAQGARGIF.

J is TRBJ2-3 and V is TRBV20-1; 9 bases fit TRBD2. Germline CDR1 is DFQATT and CDR2 is SNEGSKA (reference sequence). The V gene end was trimmed by 3 bases and the J gene end by 0 bases; junction bases not matched to a gene: 4. This CDR3 comprises 15 residues. DNA for the CDR3: TGCAGTGCTAGTGGTAGCGGGAGAAGCACAGATACGCAGTATTTT. Translating it yields CSASGSGRSTDTQYF.

J is TRBJ2-1 and V is TRBV2; D unresolved. V was trimmed by 4 bases and J by 9 bases, leaving 16 bases between them. CDR3 length: 14 residues. Per the germline V gene, CDR1 is SNHLY and CDR2 is FYNNEI. CDR3 bases: TGTGCCAGCAGTGGAGTTAATGACTGGACTGAGCAGTTCTTC. It is translated as CASSGVNDWTEQFF. Complete variable domain (other parts from reference TRBV2 and TRBJ2-1): EPEVTQTPSHQVTQMGQEVILRCVPISNHLYFYWYRQILGQKVEFLVSFYNNEISEKSEIFDDQFSVERPDGSNFTLKIRSTKLEDSAMYFCASSGVNDWTEQFFGPGTRLTVL.